Listed below are T cell receptor beta chains from one sample, sequenced in a study of OX40 agonist ivuxolimab in advanced cancers. Some clones are missing from TCRdb's copy, which holds only in-frame ones; the method was immunoSEQ multiplex PCR. The sample includes 63,000 or so clones, roughly 84% seen only once; the top ten take 7.5% to 9%. Sequences were derived from CD4+ or CD8+ T cells sorted from blood, sampled in a trial of the OX40 agonist ivuxolimab. These receptors all come from an adult with an advanced solid tumor such as melanoma, head and neck, liver or kidney cancer. Each CDR3 is given with its conserved first and last residue. A D gene is named only where the DNA matches it firmly. Clone sizes are given selectively: once, few, many, or a class where the clone is expanded.

>NA|TRBJ2-7|TRBV2|NA|14
TGTGCCAGCAGTGAAGACAGGGCGCCGGACGAGCAGTACTTC
CASSEDRAPDEQYF
>NA|TRBJ2-3|TRBV6-1|NA|14
TGTGCCAGCAGTGCCCAGAGGCGCACAGATACGCAGTATTTT
CASSAQRRTDTQYF
>NA|TRBJ1-5|TRBV18|TRBD1|15
TGTGCCAGCTCCCTGGGACAGGGTAATTATCAGCCCCAGCATTTT
CASSLGQGNYQPQHF
>NA|TRBJ2-5|TRBV6-5|NA|14
TGTGCCAGCAGTCGTGGGACGGCTCAAGAGACCCAGTACTTC
CASSRGTAQETQYF
>NA|TRBJ1-1|TRBV9|NA|16
TGTGCCAGCAGCACAAACCAGGGGTCAGGGAACACTGAAGCTTTCTTT
CASSTNQGSGNTEAFF
>NA|TRBJ2-7|TRBV18|NA|15
TGTGCCAGCTCACCTTATAATAGCGCCGCCTACGAGCAGTACTTC
CASSPYNSAAYEQYF
>NA|TRBJ1-1|TRBV7-9|NA|13
TGTGCCAGCAGCCGTCCGAGTGAAACTGAAGCTTTCTTT
CASSRPSETEAFF
>NA|TRBJ2-2|TRBV10-3|NA|15
TGTGCCATCAGTGAGCCGATACAGGGATCCGGGGAGCTGTTTTTT
CAISEPIQGSGELFF
>NA|TRBJ1-4|TRBV5-5|NA|15
TGTGCCAGCAGCTTGGACGGGGGGGCTAATGAAAAACTGTTTTTT
CASSLDGGANEKLFF
>once|TRBJ1-3|TRBV27|NA|13
TGTGCCAGCGGAACAGTCTCTGGAAACACCATATATTTT
CASGTVSGNTIYF
>NA|TRBJ2-7|TRBV4-3|NA|18
TGCGCCAGCAGCCAAGAGTGGGGGCCCGGGGCCAGCTCCTACGAGCAGTACTTC
CASSQEWGPGASSYEQYF
>NA|TRBJ1-6|TRBV6-6|NA|16
TGTGCCAGCAGTTACTCTGGCGGGGCGTATAATTCACCCCTCCACTTT
CASSYSGGAYNSPLHF
>NA|TRBJ1-2|TRBV19|NA|14
TGTGCCAGTAGTATAGATATAGGGCACTATGGCTACACCTTC
CASSIDIGHYGYTF
>NA|TRBJ1-6|TRBV7-8|NA|13
TGTGCCAGCAGCTTAGTGGTAAATTCACCCCTCCACTTT
CASSLVVNSPLHF
>NA|TRBJ2-7|TRBV11-1|NA|14
TGTGCCAGCAGCTCGTTAAGGGCCCCCAACGAGCAGTACTTC
CASSSLRAPNEQYF
>once|TRBJ2-5|TRBV18|NA|16
TGTGCCAGCTCACCACCTCAGGGGATTTTACAAGAGACCCAGTACTTC
CASSPPQGILQETQYF